Listed below are T cell receptor beta chains from one sample, sequenced in a study of CD8 T cells in Susac syndrome. TCRdb analysed the immunoSEQ multiplex PCR reads with MiXCR anew, one entry per CDR3 protein. Of 130,000 to 150,000 distinct CDR3 sequences in the sample, approximately 96% are singletons; the top ten hold roughly 0.08%. Material for sequencing was CD4+ T cells from PBMCs. The source of these receptors is a human donor with Susac syndrome. The CDR3 runs from the conserved cysteine through the conserved F or W. A D gene is named only where the DNA matches it firmly. The listing skips clone size in some rows; elsewhere it reads once, few, many or a size class.

abundance	j_gene	v_gene	d_gene	len	CDR3aa	CDR3nt
once	TRBJ2-5	TRBV7-9	NA	14	CASSPSGLQETQYF	TGTGCCAGCAGCCCCTCGGGGCTCCAAGAGACCCAGTACTTC
NA	TRBJ1-1	TRBV4-1	TRBD1	14	CASSRGTGKDEAFF	TGCGCCAGCAGCCGAGGGACAGGGAAAGATGAAGCTTTCTTT
NA	TRBJ2-5	TRBV3-1	NA	12	CASSPSGKTQYF	TGTGCCAGCAGCCCATCAGGAAAGACCCAGTACTTC
NA	TRBJ1-2	TRBV20-1	TRBD1	14	CSARIGTGSYGYTF	TGCAGTGCTAGAATCGGGACAGGGTCCTATGGCTACACCTTC
NA	TRBJ1-1	TRBV7-8	TRBD1	14	CASSFGTVNTEAFF	TGTGCCAGCAGCTTCGGGACAGTGAACACTGAAGCTTTCTTT
NA	TRBJ2-3	TRBV20-1	NA	17	CSATVWGAIISTDTQYF	TGCAGTGCCACCGTCTGGGGAGCCATTATTTCCACAGATACGCAGTATTTT
NA	TRBJ2-2	TRBV5-6	NA	13	CASSSPGAGELFF	TGTGCCAGCAGCTCGCCAGGGGCTGGGGAGCTGTTTTTT
NA	TRBJ1-5	TRBV27	NA	15	CASSLGWRSNQPQHF	TGTGCCAGCAGTTTGGGCTGGAGGAGCAATCAGCCCCAGCATTTT
NA	TRBJ2-3	TRBV7-9	NA	15	CASSYRSPSTDTQYF	TGTGCCAGCAGCTACAGAAGTCCTAGCACAGATACGCAGTATTTT
NA	TRBJ2-3	TRBV28	TRBD2	16	CASSPSSGRADDTQYF	TGTGCCAGCAGTCCCTCCAGCGGGAGGGCCGACGATACGCAGTATTTT
NA	TRBJ2-3	TRBV29-1	TRBD2	14	CSVEGGGPPDTQYF	TGCAGCGTTGAAGGGGGAGGGCCCCCAGATACGCAGTATTTT
NA	TRBJ1-4	TRBV7-2	NA	15	CASSLAGIFGEKLFF	TGTGCCAGCAGCTTAGCGGGGATCTTCGGTGAAAAACTGTTTTTT
NA	TRBJ2-1	TRBV6-5	TRBD2	16	CASSLADSGRGNEQFF	TGTGCCAGCAGTTTGGCGGATAGCGGGAGAGGGAATGAGCAGTTCTTC
NA	TRBJ2-5	TRBV20-1	NA	14	CSAQPGWYQETQYF	TGCAGTGCCCAGCCGGGGTGGTACCAAGAGACCCAGTACTTC
NA	TRBJ2-5	TRBV5-1	NA	13	CASTIAQWETQYF	TGCGCCAGCACCATCGCCCAATGGGAGACCCAGTACTTC
NA	TRBJ1-2	TRBV3-1	NA	13	CASSSGGVWGYTF	TGTGCCAGCAGCTCCGGTGGGGTTTGGGGCTACACCTTC
NA	TRBJ1-6	TRBV4-2	TRBD1	17	CASSQVQGGNYNSPLHF	TGTGCCAGCAGCCAGGTACAGGGGGGAAACTATAATTCACCCCTCCACTTT
NA	TRBJ1-1	TRBV20-1	NA	11	CSALRNTEAFF	TGCAGTGCTTTGCGGAACACTGAAGCTTTCTTT
NA	TRBJ2-1	TRBV10-3	TRBD1	13	CAITGQGRDEQFF	TGTGCCATCACTGGACAGGGACGCGATGAGCAGTTCTTC
NA	TRBJ2-3	TRBV5-1	TRBD2	15	CASSSSGGPTDTQYF	TGCGCCAGCAGCTCTAGCGGGGGACCCACAGATACGCAGTATTTT
NA	TRBJ2-7	TRBV6-2/TRBV6-3	NA	14	CASSLPGPSYEQYF	TGTGCCAGCAGTCTTCCCGGGCCTTCCTACGAGCAGTACTTC
NA	TRBJ2-3	TRBV7-6	NA	14	CASSRDTSTDTQYF	TGTGCCAGCAGCCGGGACACTAGCACAGATACGCAGTATTTT
NA	TRBJ2-5	TRBV20-1	TRBD2	17	CSATYHRLAVGQETQYF	TGCAGTGCTACCTACCACCGACTAGCGGTGGGCCAAGAGACCCAGTACTTC
NA	TRBJ1-6	TRBV5-1	NA	15	CASSFGVAASSPLHF	TGCGCCAGCAGCTTTGGGGTGGCGGCCTCTTCACCCCTCCACTTT
NA	TRBJ2-3	TRBV12-3/TRBV12-4	TRBD1	17	CASTPTPRGQVTDTQYF	TGTGCCAGCACCCCGACTCCCCGAGGACAGGTCACAGATACGCAGTATTTT
NA	TRBJ2-1	TRBV25-1	TRBD2	16	CASKLSASGGFNEQFF	TGTGCCAGCAAACTTAGTGCTAGCGGGGGGTTTAATGAGCAGTTCTTC
NA	TRBJ2-2	TRBV9	NA	13	CASSVLSAGELFF	TGTGCCAGCAGCGTTCTATCCGCCGGGGAGCTGTTTTTT
NA	TRBJ1-2	TRBV6-5	NA	13	CASRSRDNYGYTF	TGTGCCAGCAGAAGCAGGGATAACTATGGCTACACCTTC
NA	TRBJ2-1	TRBV19	TRBD2	13	CAGGSGGDNEQFF	TGTGCCGGGGGCAGCGGGGGGGACAATGAGCAGTTCTTC
once	TRBJ2-3	TRBV29-1	NA	13	CIAGGARTDTQYF	TGCATCGCTGGCGGGGCCCGCACAGATACGCAGTATTTT
NA	TRBJ1-6	TRBV20-1	NA	14	CSASIQFPNSPLHF	TGCAGTGCTAGTATACAGTTCCCGAATTCACCCCTCCACTTT
NA	TRBJ1-1	TRBV12-3/TRBV12-4	TRBD1	17	CASSLRGQLIMNTEAFF	TGTGCCAGCAGTTTAAGGGGACAGCTAATAATGAACACTGAAGCTTTCTTT
NA	TRBJ2-1	TRBV6-4	NA	12	CASSDRGGEQFF	TGTGCCAGCAGTGACAGGGGCGGGGAGCAGTTCTTC
NA	TRBJ2-7	TRBV4-1	TRBD1	14	CASSHADRVGEQYF	TGCGCCAGCAGCCATGCCGACAGGGTAGGTGAGCAGTACTTC
NA	TRBJ2-3	TRBV6-6	TRBD1	14	CASSYPGQDPTQYF	TGTGCCAGCAGTTATCCGGGACAGGACCCTACGCAGTATTTT
NA	TRBJ1-1	TRBV12-3/TRBV12-4	NA	11	CASSLKNGAFF	TGTGCCAGCAGTTTGAAGAACGGAGCTTTCTTT
NA	TRBJ2-5	TRBV29-1	NA	14	CSVEDPWDQETQYF	TGCAGCGTTGAAGACCCCTGGGATCAAGAGACCCAGTACTTC
NA	TRBJ1-1	TRBV9	NA	14	CASSVGDGLTEAFF	TGTGCCAGCAGCGTAGGGGACGGCCTCACTGAAGCTTTCTTT
NA	TRBJ1-2	TRBV19	TRBD1	14	CASIADRVVGGYTF	TGTGCCAGTATCGCGGACAGGGTTGTTGGTGGCTACACCTTC
NA	TRBJ2-5	TRBV24-1	TRBD1	14	CATSVPGQQETQYF	TGTGCCACCAGTGTCCCGGGACAGCAAGAGACCCAGTACTTC
NA	TRBJ1-5	TRBV18	NA	14	CASSPQDRDQPQHF	TGTGCCAGCTCACCACAGGACCGTGATCAGCCCCAGCATTTT
NA	TRBJ2-3	TRBV25-1	TRBD2	16	CASSESEGRGTDTQYF	TGTGCCAGCAGTGAATCGGAGGGGAGGGGCACAGATACGCAGTATTTT
NA	TRBJ2-1	TRBV7-2	NA	12	CASSSTRGEQFF	TGTGCCAGCAGCTCGACCCGCGGTGAGCAGTTCTTC
NA	TRBJ2-2	TRBV6-4	NA	16	CASSPTGDFYTGELFF	TGTGCCAGCAGCCCCACAGGGGACTTTTACACCGGGGAGCTGTTTTTT
NA	TRBJ1-5	TRBV20-1	NA	12	CSAREVGQPQHF	TGCAGTGCTAGAGAGGTGGGGCAGCCCCAGCATTTT
NA	TRBJ2-2	TRBV7-9	TRBD2	16	CASSFGLAGNTGELFF	TGTGCCAGCAGCTTTGGACTAGCGGGGAACACCGGGGAGCTGTTTTTT
NA	TRBJ2-5	TRBV29-1	NA	13	CSVGQPVQETQHF	TGCAGCGTTGGCCAGCCGGTCCAAGAGACCCAGCACTTC
NA	TRBJ1-4	TRBV4-1	NA	15	CASSPFSRSNEKLFF	TGCGCCAGCAGCCCTTTCAGCAGGTCTAATGAAAAACTGTTTTTT
NA	TRBJ2-7	TRBV15	TRBD2	16	CATSRDGSGGSYEQYF	TGTGCCACCAGCAGAGATGGGAGCGGGGGGTCCTACGAGCAGTACTTC
NA	TRBJ1-1	TRBV29-1	NA	13	CSVEGERGTEAFF	TGCAGCGTTGAAGGGGAAAGGGGCACTGAAGCTTTCTTT
NA	TRBJ2-1	TRBV28	TRBD2	14	CASGPAGPYNEQFF	TGTGCCAGCGGCCCAGCGGGGCCCTACAATGAGCAGTTCTTC
NA	TRBJ2-5	TRBV29-1	NA	13	CSAEPGTQETQYF	TGCAGCGCCGAACCAGGTACCCAAGAGACCCAGTACTTC
NA	TRBJ1-1	TRBV24-1	NA	12	CATSGVDTEAFF	TGTGCCACCAGTGGAGTGGACACTGAAGCTTTCTTT
NA	TRBJ2-3	TRBV20-1	NA	13	CSAYSRPGDTQYF	TGCAGTGCTTACTCCCGACCGGGGGATACGCAGTATTTT
NA	TRBJ1-2	TRBV5-6	NA	14	CASSLPDSNYGYTF	TGTGCCAGCAGCCTGCCGGACAGTAACTATGGCTACACCTTC